Listed here are 4 T cell receptor beta chains from one sample, sequenced in a study of low-dose radiotherapy and immunotherapy resistance in tumors. Alpha and beta chains were covered, as first-strand cDNA relied on TRAV- and TRBV-specific primers. TCR amplification used 15 to 20 PCR cycles, a constant-region primer and a V-primer adapter. One entry per CDR3 protein results from TCRdb running MiXCR on the reads. This sample carries some 85,000 distinct CDR3 sequences, approximately 20% of them seen once, and the ten largest clones take around 6.1%. Time point indicated: before trial treatment. Sequencing was performed on PBMCs, taken before treatment. These receptors all come from a male donor with prostate cancer.

The CDR3 DNA is TGTGCCAGCAGATGGGAGGCCGCCTCCTACAATGAGCAGTTCTTC. Protein sequence: CASRWEAASYNEQFF. This chain links TRBV6-1 with TRBJ2-1, with D perhaps matching TRBD2 (6 bases). CDR1 is MNHNS and CDR2 is SASEGT in the germline V gene. V shed 6 bases and J shed 0 bases, with 12 bases lying between them. The length of the CDR3 is 15 residues.

This clonotype was observed at least ten times. CDR3 in amino acids: CASSGLSGGVGTDTQYF. The CDR3 DNA is TGTGCCAGCAGCGGCCTAAGCGGGGGGGTTGGCACAGATACGCAGTATTTT. V usage is TRBV7-9 and J usage is TRBJ2-3; 10 bases agree with TRBD2. Looked up from germline, CDR1 is SEHNR and CDR2 is FQNEAQ (reference sequence). CDR3 length: 17 residues. J gave up 1 base and V 5 bases, and 9 bases lay outside the gene matches.

CDR3 in amino acids: CASSPTGTGPYEQYF. DNA for the CDR3: TGCGCCAGCAGCCCGACCGGGACAGGCCCCTACGAGCAGTACTTC. The chain employs TRBV5-1 and TRBJ2-7; 8 nucleotides line up with TRBD1. Losses at the gene ends were 4 bases for V and 2 bases for J; bases not matched to a gene: 8. Germline-derived CDR1 and CDR2 are SGHRS and YFSETQ. This CDR3 spans 15 amino acids.

The chain has TRBV2 and TRBJ2-3, with 7 bases that match TRBD2. Germline V gene sequence: CDR1 SNHLY, CDR2 FYNNEI. V lost 2 bases, J lost 2 bases, and 4 bases stayed unmatched. This CDR3 has 15 amino acids. The CDR3 bases are TGTGCCAGCAGTGAACTAGCGGCGAACACAGATACGCAGTATTTT. Amino acids: CASSELAANTDTQYF.